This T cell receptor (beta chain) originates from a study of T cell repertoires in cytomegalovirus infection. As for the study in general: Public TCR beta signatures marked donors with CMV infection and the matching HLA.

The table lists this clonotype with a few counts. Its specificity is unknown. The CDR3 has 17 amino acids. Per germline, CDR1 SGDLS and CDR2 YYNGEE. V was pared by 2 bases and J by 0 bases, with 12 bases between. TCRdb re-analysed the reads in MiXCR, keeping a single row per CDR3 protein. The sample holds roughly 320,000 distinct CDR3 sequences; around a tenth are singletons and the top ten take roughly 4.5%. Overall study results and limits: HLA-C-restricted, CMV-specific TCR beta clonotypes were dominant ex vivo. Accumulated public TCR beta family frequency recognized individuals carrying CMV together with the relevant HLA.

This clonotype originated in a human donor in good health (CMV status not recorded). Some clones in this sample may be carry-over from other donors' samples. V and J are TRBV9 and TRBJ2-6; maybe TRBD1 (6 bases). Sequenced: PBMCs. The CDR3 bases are TGTGCCAGCAGCGTTAACAGGGAAACCTCTGGGGCCAACGTCCTGACTTTC. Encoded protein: CASSVNRETSGANVLTF.